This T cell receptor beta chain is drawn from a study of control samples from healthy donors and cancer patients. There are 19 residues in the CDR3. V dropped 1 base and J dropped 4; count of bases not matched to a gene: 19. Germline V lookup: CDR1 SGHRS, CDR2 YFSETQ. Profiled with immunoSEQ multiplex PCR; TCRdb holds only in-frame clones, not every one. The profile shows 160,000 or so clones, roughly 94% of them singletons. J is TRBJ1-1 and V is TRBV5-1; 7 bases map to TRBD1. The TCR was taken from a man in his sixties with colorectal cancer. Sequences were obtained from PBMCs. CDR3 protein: CASSLRIGPQGERATEAFF. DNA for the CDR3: TGCGCCAGCAGCTTGAGGATTGGGCCGCAGGGGGAAAGGGCCACTGAAGCTTTCTTT.